The clone carrying this T cell receptor beta chain occurred many times. Antigen: not known. For TCR beta, libraries came from iRepertoire HTBI primers and Arm-PCR of CDR3 regions. TCRdb reprocessed the multiplex PCR reads via MiXCR and lists one record per CDR3 protein. The repertoire consists of 300,000 to 350,000 distinct CDR3 sequences, with around 20% occurring once and the leading ten covering approximately 31%. This record belongs to a study of regulatory T cells in long-lasting Graves disease. J gave up 14 bases and V 6 bases, and 15 bases lay outside the gene matches. Germline V lookup: CDR1 SNHLY, CDR2 FYNNEI. The CDR3 spans 14 residues. The time point denotes: persistent/refractory GD, antithyroid drugs over 5 years with positive TRAb. After RNA was extracted from PBMCs, the TCR library was made from it. Study results and limitations: The TCR repertoire of persistent Graves' patients was less diverse than that of newly diagnosed ones. Relative to new patients (roughly 970), persistent patients exhibited greater sharing of public clonotypes (around 3,000). Repertoires from persistent disease leaned toward TRBV28, TRBJ1-2 and TRBJ2-5.

The TCR originated in a female donor with Graves disease. The rearrangement uses TRBV2 and TRBJ1-2; 10 nucleotides agree with TRBD1. The sequenced sample was peripheral blood mononuclear cells (PBMCs), obtained when the disease was refractory, from a patient treated with antithyroid drugs. CDR3 protein: CASRGQGLIPGSTF. The CDR3 nucleotides read TGTGCCAGCAGGGGACAGGGGCTAATTCCTGGGAGTACCTTC.